This record covers a single T cell receptor beta chain. The sample comes from a study of CD8 T cells in Susac syndrome. This CDR3 is 15 amino acids long. V dropped 4 bases and J dropped 4; count of bases not matched to a gene: 7. In germline, CDR1 is MNHNY, CDR2 SVGAGI (reference sequence). TCR beta was sequenced from blood CD8+ and CD4+ T cells. An amount of RNA that ranged from roughly 0.45 to 1 ug was reverse transcribed with random hexamers. The CDR3 of TCR beta was amplified by immunoSEQ multiplex PCR across 54 Vbeta and 13 Jbeta. TCRdb reprocessed the immunoSEQ multiplex PCR reads with MiXCR, giving one entry per CDR3 protein. This sample has 250,000 to 300,000 distinct CDR3 sequences; 70% to 90% occur once, and the top ten carry approximately 0.12%.

The sample taken for sequencing was CD8+ T cells from PBMCs. The sequence was collected from a human donor with multiple sclerosis. This chain joins TRBV6-6 and TRBJ2-1, with 7 bases lining up with TRBD2. Written as DNA, the CDR3 is TGTGCCAGCAGTTTGCTAGCGGAGGGGTACAATGAGCAGTTCTTC. As protein: CASSLLAEGYNEQFF.